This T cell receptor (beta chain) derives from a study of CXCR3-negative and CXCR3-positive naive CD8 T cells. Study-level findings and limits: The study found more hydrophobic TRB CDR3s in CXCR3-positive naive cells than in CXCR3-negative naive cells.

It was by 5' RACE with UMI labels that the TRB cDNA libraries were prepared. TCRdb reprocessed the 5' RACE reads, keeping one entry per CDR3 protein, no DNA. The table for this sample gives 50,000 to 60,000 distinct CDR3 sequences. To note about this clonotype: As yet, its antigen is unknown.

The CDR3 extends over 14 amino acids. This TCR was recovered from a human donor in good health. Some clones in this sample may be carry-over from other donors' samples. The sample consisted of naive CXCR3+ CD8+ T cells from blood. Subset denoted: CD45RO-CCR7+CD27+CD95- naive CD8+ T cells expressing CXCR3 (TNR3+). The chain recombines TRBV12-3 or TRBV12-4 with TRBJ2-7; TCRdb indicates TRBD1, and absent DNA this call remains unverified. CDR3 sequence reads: CASSSGGSSYEQYF.